This record covers a single T cell receptor beta chain. TCRdb re-derived calls from the RT-PCR reads in MiXCR, one entry per CDR3 protein. The data hold 150,000 to 200,000 distinct CDR3 sequences, with roughly 31% observed a single time. The CDR3 length is 11 residues. The V and J ends lost 8 bases and 6 bases respectively, with 8 bases between them. CDR1 and CDR2 (germline): SEHNR, FQNEAQ (reference sequence). The sample is drawn from a study of patients and donors after allogeneic stem cell transplantation. V and J are TRBV7-9 and TRBJ2-1; no clear D. The receptor was derived from a human donor who was either an allogeneic HSCT recipient or a stem cell or donor lymphocyte infusion donor (not recorded which). It is not recorded whose cells these are; they may come from a transplant donor. Sequencing was carried out using blood, either unsorted or a sorted T cell fraction (not recorded which). The CDR3 nucleotides read TGTGCCAGCGCCTGGGGCAATGAGCAGTTCTTC. Protein sequence: CASAWGNEQFF.